Listed below are T cell receptor beta chains from one sample, sequenced in a study of read filtering for tumor transcriptome and immune sequencing. MiXCR, applied by TCRdb to the reads, yields one record per CDR3 protein. Seen here are about 130,000 distinct CDR3 sequences, 10% to 15% observed once, and the top ten hold around 10%. The source material was a population of CD138-negative cells sorted from bone marrow. The receptors here all came from a donor at least 40 years old with multiple myeloma. The CDR3 runs from the conserved cysteine through the conserved F or W. Each record gives: V gene, D gene, clone size, J gene, CDR3 DNA, CDR3 protein. The D gene is left open where the match is weak. Rows may omit the clone size; those that give it use once, few, many or a size class.

V gene: TRBV7-2; D gene: .; clone size: .; J gene: TRBJ2-1; CDR3 DNA: TGTGCCAGCAGCTTCAGAGGGGGGTACGGGGGCAATGAGCAGTTCTTC; CDR3 protein: CASSFRGGYGGNEQFF
V gene: TRBV7-8; D gene: .; clone size: many; J gene: TRBJ2-1; CDR3 DNA: TGTGCCAGCAGCTTAGCCAGGGCGGGAAGATACAATGAGCAGTTCTTC; CDR3 protein: CASSLARAGRYNEQFF
V gene: TRBV28; D gene: .; clone size: many; J gene: TRBJ2-3; CDR3 DNA: TGTGCCAGCCGGGGTGAGATAGATACGCAGTATTTT; CDR3 protein: CASRGEIDTQYF
V gene: TRBV5-1; D gene: .; clone size: once; J gene: TRBJ1-2; CDR3 DNA: TGCGCCAGCAGCTTCGGACAGCTTAACCATGGCTACACCTTC; CDR3 protein: CASSFGQLNHGYTF
V gene: TRBV18; D gene: .; clone size: many; J gene: TRBJ1-1; CDR3 DNA: TGTGCCAGCTCACCCGCCTTGAACACTGAAGCTTTCTTT; CDR3 protein: CASSPALNTEAFF
V gene: TRBV20-1; D gene: TRBD2; clone size: many; J gene: TRBJ2-2; CDR3 DNA: TGCAGTGCCACGGGACTAGCGGGGGCGTCCGGGGAGCTGTTTTTT; CDR3 protein: CSATGLAGASGELFF
V gene: TRBV7-6; D gene: .; clone size: .; J gene: TRBJ1-1; CDR3 DNA: TGTGCCAGCAGCCCCCCGGACACTGAAGCTTTCTTT; CDR3 protein: CASSPPDTEAFF
V gene: TRBV6-1; D gene: TRBD2; clone size: many; J gene: TRBJ2-1; CDR3 DNA: TGTGCCAGCAGTTATGGACTAGTCAATGAGCAGTTCTTC; CDR3 protein: CASSYGLVNEQFF
V gene: TRBV19; D gene: .; clone size: .; J gene: TRBJ1-6; CDR3 DNA: TGTGCCACCAGCGAAGGGGCTAATTCACCCCTCCACTTT; CDR3 protein: CATSEGANSPLHF
V gene: TRBV3-1; D gene: .; clone size: many; J gene: TRBJ1-1; CDR3 DNA: TGTGCCAGCACCCTGCAAGTCAACACTGAAGCTTTCTTT; CDR3 protein: CASTLQVNTEAFF
V gene: TRBV5-1; D gene: .; clone size: many; J gene: TRBJ2-3; CDR3 DNA: TGCGCCAGCAGAAGGGGCGGTATAGATACGCAGTATTTT; CDR3 protein: CASRRGGIDTQYF
V gene: TRBV7-9; D gene: .; clone size: many; J gene: TRBJ1-5; CDR3 DNA: TGTGCCAGCAGCCTAACTTGGGGGGGGGACAGCAATCAGCCCCAGCATTTT; CDR3 protein: CASSLTWGGDSNQPQHF
V gene: TRBV12-3/TRBV12-4; D gene: .; clone size: many; J gene: TRBJ1-5; CDR3 DNA: TGTGCCAGCAGCTCCACTGGAGCCCAGCATTTT; CDR3 protein: CASSSTGAQHF
V gene: TRBV20-1; D gene: .; clone size: many; J gene: TRBJ2-1; CDR3 DNA: TGCAGTGCCTCCTCTGGACAGTCGGATGAGCAGTTCTTC; CDR3 protein: CSASSGQSDEQFF
V gene: TRBV7-9; D gene: TRBD2; clone size: few; J gene: TRBJ2-7; CDR3 DNA: TGTGCCAGCAGCCTCAGCCGGGCGGGAGGAAACGAGCAGTACTTC; CDR3 protein: CASSLSRAGGNEQYF
V gene: TRBV7-2; D gene: TRBD2; clone size: many; J gene: TRBJ2-1; CDR3 DNA: TGTGCCAGCAGCCCATTAGCGGGGGGGCGTAGTGAGCAGTTCTTC; CDR3 protein: CASSPLAGGRSEQFF
V gene: TRBV2; D gene: TRBD2; clone size: many; J gene: TRBJ2-2; CDR3 DNA: TGTGCCAGCAGAACCTCGGGACTAGATCTCACCGGGGAGCTGTTTTTT; CDR3 protein: CASRTSGLDLTGELFF
V gene: TRBV7-9; D gene: .; clone size: many; J gene: TRBJ2-2; CDR3 DNA: TGTGCCAGCAGCTTGGGTAGCGGCACCGGGGAGCTGTTTTTT; CDR3 protein: CASSLGSGTGELFF
V gene: TRBV3-2; D gene: .; clone size: many; J gene: TRBJ2-5; CDR3 DNA: TGTGCCAGCAGCCAAGATCCCGGCAGTAAAGAGACCCAGTACTTC; CDR3 protein: CASSQDPGSKETQYF
V gene: TRBV5-5; D gene: .; clone size: .; J gene: TRBJ1-3; CDR3 DNA: TGTGCCAGCAGCAGGGCGACAGGCGTTCTTTCTGGAAACACCATATATTTT; CDR3 protein: CASSRATGVLSGNTIYF
V gene: TRBV7-2; D gene: .; clone size: .; J gene: TRBJ2-3; CDR3 DNA: TGTGCCAGAAGCTTCTCCGATCGAGATACGCAGTATTTT; CDR3 protein: CARSFSDRDTQYF
V gene: TRBV6-1; D gene: .; clone size: many; J gene: TRBJ1-1; CDR3 DNA: TGTGCCAGCAGAACGGGACACCCCATTGACTCTGAAGCTTTCTTT; CDR3 protein: CASRTGHPIDSEAFF
V gene: TRBV7-2; D gene: .; clone size: many; J gene: TRBJ1-1; CDR3 DNA: TGTGCCAGCAGCTTTGGCGGCAGCATGAACACTGAAGCTTTCTTT; CDR3 protein: CASSFGGSMNTEAFF
V gene: TRBV28; D gene: TRBD2; clone size: .; J gene: TRBJ2-7; CDR3 DNA: TGTGCCAGCACCTTGACTAGCGGATCCTACGAGCAGTACTTC; CDR3 protein: CASTLTSGSYEQYF
V gene: TRBV6-5; D gene: .; clone size: many; J gene: TRBJ1-1; CDR3 DNA: TGTGCCAGCACCTCGAACGCCCGGGAGACTGAAGCTTTCTTT; CDR3 protein: CASTSNARETEAFF
V gene: TRBV20-1; D gene: .; clone size: many; J gene: TRBJ2-5; CDR3 DNA: TGCAGTGCTAGAGCGGCAAATGCCCAAGAGACCCAGTACTTC; CDR3 protein: CSARAANAQETQYF
V gene: TRBV5-1; D gene: .; clone size: many; J gene: TRBJ2-1; CDR3 DNA: TGCGCCAGCGCCTGGTCTGCGGGTCCCTACAATGAGCAGTTCTTC; CDR3 protein: CASAWSAGPYNEQFF
V gene: TRBV2; D gene: TRBD2; clone size: many; J gene: TRBJ2-7; CDR3 DNA: TGTGCCAGCAGTGAAGCTTTAGCGGGAGGGCCTAGGCAGTACTTC; CDR3 protein: CASSEALAGGPRQYF